Below, 7 T cell receptor beta chains from the same sample are listed, as sequenced in a study of graft-versus-host responses after intestinal transplantation. TCRdb's copy holds only in-frame clones and misses some; the assay was immunoSEQ multiplex PCR. The table records tens of thousands of clones, around 80% of them present only once. Intraepithelial and lamina propria lymphocytes were isolated from graft specimens. This sample comprised ileum tissue, obtained 98 days after intestinal transplantation. The receptor set was obtained from a human patient who received an intestinal transplant, so some T cells may come from the graft donor.

Comments on this clone: Germline and junction disagree at one end, which may indicate a read error. The chain carries TRBV7-3 and TRBJ1-5, with TRBD1 as a possible D gene (6 bases). Germline V lookup: CDR1 SGHTA, CDR2 FQGTGA. The CDR3 consists of 9 residues. The DNA for the CDR3 is TGTGCCAGCAGCAACGGGGGGCCTTTT. It translates to CASSNGGPF.

This clone turned up a few times. The chain uses TRBV6-6 and TRBJ1-1, with 10 bases lining up with TRBD1. Per germline, CDR1 MNHNY and CDR2 SVGAGI (reference sequence). The CDR3 has 15 amino acids. V gave up 6 bases and J gave up 1 base; unmatched junction bases: 5. The CDR3 spells CASSQTGGANTEAFF. The CDR3 coding sequence is TGTGCCAGCAGCCAGACAGGGGGCGCGAACACTGAAGCTTTCTTT.

The chain recombines TRBV28 with TRBJ2-7, with TRBD2 identical over 10 bases. The length of the CDR3 is 15 residues. V shed 5 bases and J 3 bases; nucleotides not matched to a gene: 7. Germline CDR1 MDHEN, CDR2 SYDVKM. CDR3 coding DNA: TGTGCCAGCAGTGGATGGACTAGCGGCTTCTACGAGCAGTACTTC. Its protein product is CASSGWTSGFYEQYF.

The rearrangement links TRBV5-1 to TRBJ1-4, with 11 positions matching TRBD1. The CDR3 covers 17 residues. The germline CDR1 and CDR2 sequences are SGHRS and YFSETQ. Unmatched junction bases numbered 8, after V lost 7 bases and J lost 0 bases. As DNA, the CDR3 is TGCGCCAGCGGAACCGGGACAGGGGGAACAACTAATGAAAAACTGTTTTTT. Translating it yields CASGTGTGGTTNEKLFF.

The count of this clone is one. The rearrangement uses TRBV19 and TRBJ1-5; D not certain. Germline CDR1 LNHDA, CDR2 SQIVND (reference sequence). The CDR3 spans 13 residues. Deletions cut 9 bases from V and 0 bases from J, with 9 bases between. As DNA, the CDR3 is TGTGCCAGCGGGGAGTATAGCAATCAGCCCCAGCATTTT. It specifies CASGEYSNQPQHF. The full variable domain, its missing parts supplied by reference TRBV19 and TRBJ1-5, is DGGITQSPKYLFRKEGQNVTLSCEQNLNHDAMYWYRQDPGQGLRLIYYSQIVNDFQKGDIAEGYSVSREKKESFPLTVTSAQKNPTAFYLCASGEYSNQPQHFGDGTRLSIL.

The chain is built from TRBV6-5 and TRBJ2-1, with D perhaps TRBD1 (7 bases). Germline lookup yields CDR1 MNHEY and CDR2 SVGAGI. This CDR3 comprises 15 residues. The V end lost 0 bases, the J end lost 7 bases, and 13 bases lay between the germline ends. CDR3 residues: CASSYSAQGGNEQFF. CDR3 sequence (DNA): TGTGCCAGCAGTTACTCAGCGCAGGGGGGTAATGAGCAGTTCTTC.

This sequence joins TRBV6-1 and TRBJ1-6; 7 bases match TRBD1. The CDR3 extends over 12 amino acids. The germline gives CDR1 MNHNS, CDR2 SASEGT. With 8 bases clipped from V and 7 bases from J, the junction kept 2 bases outside the gene matches. CDR3 nucleotide sequence: TGTGCCAGCGGGACAGCCAATTCACCCCTCCACTTT. This sequence encodes CASGTANSPLHF.